This TCR beta chain was captured in a study of T cells in Graves' hyperthyroidism and ophthalmopathy (dated by TCRdb to about 2019). General notes on the study: Peripheral blood was collected at initial diagnosis, before any treatment. A discovery cohort of about a hundred patients, 43 with Graves' ophthalmopathy and 55 to 60 with stable Graves' hyperthyroidism, was used to find distinguishing TCR V-J signatures. Prospective prediction of ophthalmopathy was tested in an independent validation cohort consisting of some 19 hyperthyroidism patients and around 16 patients who later progressed to ophthalmopathy. The approximately 90 discovery patients were randomly split 7:3 into training and test sets. In addition, the study compared T-cell repertoires in thyroid tissue and in blood from about 6 Graves' hyperthyroidism patients. After sampling, hyperthyroidism patients received methimazole starting at 30 mg daily, and ophthalmopathy patients received high-dose intravenous methylprednisolone. According to the paper, TCR Vbeta CDR3 sequencing was carried out on 135 peripheral blood samples, which came from 40 to 45 ophthalmopathy, under 80 hyperthyroidism and about 17 progressor patients. Overall study results and their limits: Most expanded thyroid clonotypes (frequency above 0.001) were also found in blood, which suggests that blood repertoires may mirror thyroid immune responses. Sample size was not statistically predetermined, and blinding of investigators to group allocation was not performed. In validation, the model predicted progression to ophthalmopathy with approximately 70% sensitivity and 72% to 75% specificity, a median of about 6.7 months before onset. In cross-validation, a model built on a 13 V-J signature told ophthalmopathy apart from stable hyperthyroidism with less than 90% sensitivity and approximately 81% specificity, and in testing the same model reached 80%/75%.

The germline V gene gives CDR1 as MRHNA and CDR2 as SNTAGT. The CDR3 starts with the cysteine, ends with the phenylalanine, and has 13 residues. Just CDR3 DNA is preserved here, 39 bases in frame from base 1. On this clonotype: Its antigen is still unknown. A much larger clone sits a single nucleotide away, making a read error possible.

In the ophthalmopathy patients, disease was moderately to severely active, with a Clinical Activity Score of 3 or more, a NOSPECS grade of 4 or more, and a duration of less than 3 months. The study excluded patients with uncontrolled infections, other autoimmune diseases, pregnancy or lactation. Diagnoses relied on clinical symptoms, serum thyroxine and TRAb, thyroid ultrasound and orbital computed tomography. PBMCs were separated from approximately 10 ml of fresh peripheral blood using Ficoll-Paque density gradient centrifugation. Total RNA was extracted with Trizol reagent, and quality was checked on an Agilent 2100 Bioanalyzer. TCR beta CDR3 regions were amplified from RNA transcripts. A first-round RT-PCR of the TCR CDR3 used the HTBI primer set with the Qiagen OneStep RT-PCR kit. Libraries were constructed in a second round of multiplex PCR, after which size selection and purification were performed. Libraries were sequenced paired-end with 100 bp reads on an Illumina HiSeq2000. Per the original workflow: SOAPnuke was used to process the raw data, throwing out any read that contained adapters or uncalled bases, had a mean Phred below 15, or lacked an exact constant-primer or identifier match. COPE v1.2.5 was used to merge high-quality paired reads, and clonotypes were defined as unique nucleotide sequences. Clonotypes were aligned to IMGT TRBV, TRBD and TRBJ reference segments using MiTCR v1.1. The analysis was restricted to V-J combinations with a frequency above 0.0001, which together covered 99.2% of the repertoires. A TCS score was defined as the ratio between F50 (clonal expansion) and ExV (chaos), using BLOSUM62-based TCRdist between CDR3 peptides within each V-J. Welch's t-statistics and random forest reduced just over 500 V-J features to 10 to 15, which were used in a naive Bayes classifier (R e1071). TCRdb trimmed public reads at Q25 via fastp, called clones via MiXCR and kept in-frame beta chains. Each record represents a unique CDR3 protein, reported with the most common genes and DNA among its rows. These V and J calls originate from TCRdb's pipeline instead of the authors' own analysis. The sample has roughly 500,000 distinct CDR3 sequences on record, around a quarter of them singletons. The ten largest clones represent 11% of the sample.

The sequenced sample consisted of blood. The chain joins TRBV6-4 to TRBJ2-3; the D gene is perhaps TRBD1, from 6 matching bases. This clonotype originated in a woman aged 25 to 39 with Graves' ophthalmopathy. The CDR3 reads CASTRDNTATQYF. The DNA sequence is as follows: TGTGCCAGTACCCGGGACAACACAGCTACGCAGTATTTT.